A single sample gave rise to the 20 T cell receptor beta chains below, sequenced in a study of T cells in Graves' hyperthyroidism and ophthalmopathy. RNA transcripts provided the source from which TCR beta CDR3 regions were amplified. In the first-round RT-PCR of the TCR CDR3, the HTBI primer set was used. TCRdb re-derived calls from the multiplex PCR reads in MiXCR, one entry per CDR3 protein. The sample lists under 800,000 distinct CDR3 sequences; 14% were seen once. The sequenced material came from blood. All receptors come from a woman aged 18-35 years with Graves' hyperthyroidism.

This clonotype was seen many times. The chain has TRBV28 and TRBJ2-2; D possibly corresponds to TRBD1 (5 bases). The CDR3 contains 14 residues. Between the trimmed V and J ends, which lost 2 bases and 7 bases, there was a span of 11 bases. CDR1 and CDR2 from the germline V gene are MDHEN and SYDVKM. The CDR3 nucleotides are TGTGCCAGCAGTTTACGACAGTATCTCGGGGAGCTGTTTTTT. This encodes CASSLRQYLGELFF.

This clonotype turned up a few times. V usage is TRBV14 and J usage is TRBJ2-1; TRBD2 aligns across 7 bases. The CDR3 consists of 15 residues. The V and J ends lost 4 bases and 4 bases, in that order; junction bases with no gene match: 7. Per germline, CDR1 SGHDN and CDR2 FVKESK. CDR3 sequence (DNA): TGTGCCAGCAGCCTAACGGGACTACTGTACAATGAGCAGTTCTTC. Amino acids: CASSLTGLLYNEQFF.

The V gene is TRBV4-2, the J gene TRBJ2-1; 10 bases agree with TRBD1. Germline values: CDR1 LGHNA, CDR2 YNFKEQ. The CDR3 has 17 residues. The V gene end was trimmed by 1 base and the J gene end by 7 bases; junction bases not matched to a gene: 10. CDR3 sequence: CASSQVPGQGYGNEQFF. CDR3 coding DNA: TGTGCCAGCAGCCAAGTACCGGGACAGGGGTATGGGAATGAGCAGTTCTTC.

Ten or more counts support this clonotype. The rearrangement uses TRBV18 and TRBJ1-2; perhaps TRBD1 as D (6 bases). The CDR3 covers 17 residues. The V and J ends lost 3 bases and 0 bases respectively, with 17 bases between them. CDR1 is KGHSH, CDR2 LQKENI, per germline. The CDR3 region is CASSPLRRTDSNYGYTF. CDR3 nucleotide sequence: TGTGCCAGCTCACCCCTAAGGAGGACAGATTCTAACTATGGCTACACCTTC. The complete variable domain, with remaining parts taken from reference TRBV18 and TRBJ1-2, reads NAGVMQNPRHLVRRRGQEARLRCSPMKGHSHVYWYRQLPEEGLKFMVYLQKENIIDESGMPKERFSAEFPKEGPSILRIQQVVRGDSAAYFCASSPLRRTDSNYGYTFGSGTRLTVV.

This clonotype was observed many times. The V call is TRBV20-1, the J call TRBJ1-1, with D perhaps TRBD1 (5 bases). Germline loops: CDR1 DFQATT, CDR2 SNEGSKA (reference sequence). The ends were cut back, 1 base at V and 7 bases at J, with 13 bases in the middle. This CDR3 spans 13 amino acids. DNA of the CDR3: TGCAGTGCTAGAGCGTCGGGGGGGAATGAAGCTTTCTTT. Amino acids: CSARASGGNEAFF.

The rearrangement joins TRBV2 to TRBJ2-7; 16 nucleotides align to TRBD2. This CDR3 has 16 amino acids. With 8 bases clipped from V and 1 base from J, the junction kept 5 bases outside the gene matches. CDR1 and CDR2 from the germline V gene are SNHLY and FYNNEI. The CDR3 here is CASLPGLAGGSYEQYF. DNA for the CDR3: TGTGCCAGCCTGCCGGGACTAGCGGGAGGGTCCTACGAGCAGTACTTC.

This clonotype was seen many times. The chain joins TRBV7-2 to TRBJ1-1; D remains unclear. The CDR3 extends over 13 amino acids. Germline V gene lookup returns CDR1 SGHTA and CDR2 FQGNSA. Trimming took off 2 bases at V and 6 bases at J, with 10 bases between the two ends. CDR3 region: CASSLSKSPEAFF. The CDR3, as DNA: TGTGCCAGCAGCTTAAGCAAATCCCCTGAAGCTTTCTTT.

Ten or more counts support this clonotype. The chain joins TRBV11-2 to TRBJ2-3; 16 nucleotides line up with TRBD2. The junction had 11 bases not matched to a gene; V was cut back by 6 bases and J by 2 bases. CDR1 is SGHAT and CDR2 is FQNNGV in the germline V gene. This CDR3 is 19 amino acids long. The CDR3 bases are TGTGCCAGCAGGTCACGCCCGGGGACTAGCGGGAGGGTCACAGATACGCAGTATTTT. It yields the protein CASRSRPGTSGRVTDTQYF.

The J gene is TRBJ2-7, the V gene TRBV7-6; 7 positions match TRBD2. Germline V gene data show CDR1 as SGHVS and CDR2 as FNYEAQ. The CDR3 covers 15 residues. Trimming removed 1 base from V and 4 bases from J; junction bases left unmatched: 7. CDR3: CASSLEGGPGYEQYF. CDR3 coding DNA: TGTGCCAGCAGCTTAGAGGGAGGGCCAGGGTACGAGCAGTACTTC.

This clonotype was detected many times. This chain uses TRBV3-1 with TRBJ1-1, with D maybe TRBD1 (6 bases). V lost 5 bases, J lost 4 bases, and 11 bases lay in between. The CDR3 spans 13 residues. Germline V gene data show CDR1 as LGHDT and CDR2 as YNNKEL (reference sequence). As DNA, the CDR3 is TGTGCCAGCAGCGCAGCAGGGGTCACTGAAGCTTTCTTT. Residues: CASSAAGVTEAFF.

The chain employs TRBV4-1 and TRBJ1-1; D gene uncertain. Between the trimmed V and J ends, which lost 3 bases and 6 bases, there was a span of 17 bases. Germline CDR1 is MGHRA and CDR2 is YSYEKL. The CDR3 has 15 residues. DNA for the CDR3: TGCGCCAGCAGCCATTTCCAGGAACCAGGTTCTGAAGCTTTCTTT. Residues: CASSHFQEPGSEAFF.

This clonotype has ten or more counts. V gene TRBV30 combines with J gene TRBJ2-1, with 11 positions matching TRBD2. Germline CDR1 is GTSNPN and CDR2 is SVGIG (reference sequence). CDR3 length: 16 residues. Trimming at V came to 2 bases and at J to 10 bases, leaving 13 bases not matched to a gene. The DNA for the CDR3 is TGTGCCTGGAGTCACCTTACTAGCGGGAGAAAGAGGGAGCAGTTCTTC. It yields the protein CAWSHLTSGRKREQFF. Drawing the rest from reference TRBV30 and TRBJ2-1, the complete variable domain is SQTIHQWPATLVQPVGSPLSLECTVEGTSNPNLYWYRQAAGRGLQLLFYSVGIGQISSEVPQNLSASRPQDRQFILSSKKLLLSDSGFYLCAWSHLTSGRKREQFFGPGTRLTVL.

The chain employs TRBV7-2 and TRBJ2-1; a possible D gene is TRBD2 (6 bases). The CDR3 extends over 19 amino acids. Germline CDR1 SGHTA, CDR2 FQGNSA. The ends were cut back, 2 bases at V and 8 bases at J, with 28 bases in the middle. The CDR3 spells CASSLKMSYATRDGDEQFF. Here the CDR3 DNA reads TGTGCCAGCAGCTTAAAGATGTCTTACGCTACGCGGGATGGCGATGAGCAGTTCTTC.

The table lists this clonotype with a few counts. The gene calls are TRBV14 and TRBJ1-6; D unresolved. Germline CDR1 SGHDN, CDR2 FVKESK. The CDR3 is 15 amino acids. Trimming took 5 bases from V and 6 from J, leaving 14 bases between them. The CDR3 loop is CASSFWAEANSPLHF. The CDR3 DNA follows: TGTGCCAGCAGCTTTTGGGCGGAAGCTAATTCACCCCTCCACTTT.

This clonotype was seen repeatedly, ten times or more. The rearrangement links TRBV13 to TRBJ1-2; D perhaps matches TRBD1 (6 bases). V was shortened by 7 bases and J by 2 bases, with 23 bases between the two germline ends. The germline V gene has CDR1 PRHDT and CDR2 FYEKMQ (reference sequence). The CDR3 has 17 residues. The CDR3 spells CASNYMGTGTRNYGYTF. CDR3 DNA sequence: TGTGCCAGCAACTATATGGGAACCGGGACACGAAACTATGGCTACACCTTC.

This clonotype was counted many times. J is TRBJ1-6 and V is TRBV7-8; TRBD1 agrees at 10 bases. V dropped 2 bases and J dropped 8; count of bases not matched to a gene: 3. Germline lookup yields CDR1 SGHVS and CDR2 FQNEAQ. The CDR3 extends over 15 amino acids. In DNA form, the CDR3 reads TGTGCCAGCAGCTTACTGACAGGGGGCGATTCACCCCTCCACTTT. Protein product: CASSLLTGGDSPLHF.

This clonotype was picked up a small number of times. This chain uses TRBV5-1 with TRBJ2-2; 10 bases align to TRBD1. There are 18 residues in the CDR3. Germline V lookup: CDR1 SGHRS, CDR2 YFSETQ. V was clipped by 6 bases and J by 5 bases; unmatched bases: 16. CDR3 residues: CASNAPLSGTGETGELFF. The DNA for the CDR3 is TGCGCCAGCAACGCCCCCCTATCCGGGACAGGGGAAACCGGGGAGCTGTTTTTT.

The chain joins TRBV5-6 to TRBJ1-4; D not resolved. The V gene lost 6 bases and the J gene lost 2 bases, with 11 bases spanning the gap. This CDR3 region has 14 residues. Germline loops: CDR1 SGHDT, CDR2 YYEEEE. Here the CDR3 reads CASTSGFTNEKLFF. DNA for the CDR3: TGTGCCAGCACCTCGGGGTTCACTAATGAAAAACTGTTTTTT.

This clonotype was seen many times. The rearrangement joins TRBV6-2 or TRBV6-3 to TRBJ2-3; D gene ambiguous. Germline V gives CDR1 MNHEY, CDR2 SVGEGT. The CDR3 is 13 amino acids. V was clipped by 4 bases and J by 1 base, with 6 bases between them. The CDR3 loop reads CASSWVGTDTQYF. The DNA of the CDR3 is TGTGCCAGCAGTTGGGTTGGCACAGATACGCAGTATTTT.

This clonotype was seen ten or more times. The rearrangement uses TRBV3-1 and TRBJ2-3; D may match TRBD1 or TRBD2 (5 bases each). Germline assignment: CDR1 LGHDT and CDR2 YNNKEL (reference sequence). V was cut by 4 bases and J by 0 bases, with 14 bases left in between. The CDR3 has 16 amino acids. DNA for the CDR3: TGTGCCAGCAGCCCGGCCCCCGGGGCTAGCACAGATACGCAGTATTTT. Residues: CASSPAPGASTDTQYF.